Listed here are 3 T cell receptor beta chains from one sample, sequenced in a study of shared clonotypes between healthy human individuals (dated by TCRdb to 2020 to 2021). The method behind the library was the immunoSEQ multiplex PCR assay. Held by TCRdb, this immuneACCESS table contains in-frame sequences only and omits some clones. Under half of the omission traces to an unresolved V gene where checked; the cause of the rest is unknown. The sample table records 450,000 to 600,000 clones; 79% of these occur just once. Jointly, the top ten make up 9.5% to 15% of the sample. The sequenced sample was PBMCs. These receptor sequences come from a woman aged 40 to 50 in good health. Some clones in this sample may be carry-over from other donors' samples.

This clone was counted only a few times. The chain's CDR3 is CASSERQLDTQYF. CDR3 DNA sequence: TGTGCCAGCAGCGAAAGACAGTTAGATACGCAGTATTTT. V and J are TRBV7-6 and TRBJ2-3, with D maybe TRBD1 (5 bases). Germline lookup yields CDR1 SGHVS and CDR2 FNYEAQ. Trimming stripped 5 bases from V and 5 bases from J, with 11 bases between. CDR3 length equals 13 residues.

V gene TRBV19 combines with J gene TRBJ1-3; no definite D call. The CDR3 consists of 17 residues. V lost 0 bases and J lost 0, with 12 bases in between. CDR1 LNHDA and CDR2 SQIVND come from the germline V gene (reference sequence). CDR3 in amino acids: CASSIDLNLYSGNTIYF. In DNA form, the CDR3 reads TGTGCCAGTAGTATAGACCTCAACCTCTACTCTGGAAACACCATATATTTT.

The V gene is TRBV7-8, the J gene TRBJ2-7, with 9 nucleotides matching TRBD2. The germline gives CDR1 SGHVS, CDR2 FQNEAQ. V was clipped by 5 bases and J by 1 base; unmatched bases: 6. The CDR3 sequence is 15 residues long. CDR3 DNA sequence: TGTGCCAGCAGCCCGACTAGCGGCAATTCCTACGAGCAGTACTTC. Protein: CASSPTSGNSYEQYF.